The 22 T cell receptor beta chains below were found in one sample sequenced in a study of T-cell reconstitution after alpha-beta-depleted transplantation in children. Unique molecular identifiers tagged the TCRbeta library. TCRdb itself ran the PCR reads through MiXCR, one entry per CDR3 protein. The sample lists 800,000 to 1,000,000 distinct CDR3 sequences, around 30% occurring once. The material sequenced was PBMCs, mostly from graft donor cells, taken 360 days after TCRalphabeta/CD19-depleted stem cell transplant. All receptors come from a boy less than two years old who had a stem cell transplant for SCID, so the T cells may come from the graft donor.

This clonotype was seen more than once but under ten times. The chain links TRBV6-2 or TRBV6-3 to TRBJ2-3, with 10 bases matching TRBD2. Unmatched junction bases numbered 10, after V lost 8 bases and J lost 8 bases. This CDR3 comprises 14 residues. The V gene's germline CDR1 is MNHEY and CDR2 SVGEGT. The CDR3 coding sequence is TGTGCCAGCGGGGGGACTAGCGTTGGAGGTACGCAGTATTTT. Translating it yields CASGGTSVGGTQYF.

The chain uses TRBV5-1 and TRBJ2-7; D ambiguous. V lost 3 bases, J lost 1 base, and 11 bases lay in between. The germline CDR1 and CDR2 sequences are SGHRS and YFSETQ. The CDR3 length is 14 residues. CDR3 coding DNA: TGCGCCAGCAGCTCGACGGATTTTTCCTACGAGCAGTACTTC. It specifies CASSSTDFSYEQYF.

This clonotype was counted a few times. The chain has TRBV29-1 and TRBJ2-3, with a possible D match to TRBD2 (7 bases). Per germline, CDR1 SQVTM and CDR2 ANQGSEA. Trimming removed 7 bases at V and 1 base at J, with 15 bases between. This CDR3 is built from 14 residues. CDR3 amino acids: CSAEGGARTDTQYF. The CDR3 nucleotides are TGCAGCGCCGAGGGGGGGGCGCGCACAGATACGCAGTATTTT.

This clonotype was seen only a few times. The chain has TRBV5-1 and TRBJ2-3; the match to TRBD1 covers 7 bases. The trim removed 4 bases at V and 2 bases at J, leaving 10 bases unmatched. Germline-derived CDR1 and CDR2 are SGHRS and YFSETQ. The CDR3 contains 16 residues. The CDR3 DNA sequence: TGCGCCAGCAGCGCCACGACAGGGTCTGCCACAGATACGCAGTATTTT. It encodes CASSATTGSATDTQYF.

A few counts support this clonotype. CDR3 coding DNA: TGTGCCAGCAGCTCACTTATGGGGGGGCGGGCTCAGCCCCAGCATTTT. As protein: CASSSLMGGRAQPQHF. This chain joins TRBV7-9 and TRBJ1-5; possible D gene TRBD1, 6 bases. Trimming shortened V by 4 bases and J by 6 bases, and 19 bases separated the two germline ends. The V gene's germline CDR1 is SEHNR and CDR2 FQNEAQ (reference sequence). The CDR3 is 16 amino acids.

The rearrangement links TRBV7-8 to TRBJ2-5; TRBD2 matches at 7 bases. This CDR3 comprises 17 residues. CDR1 SGHVS and CDR2 FQNEAQ come from the germline V gene. Losses at the gene ends were 7 bases for V and 1 base for J; bases not matched to a gene: 15. The CDR3 DNA reads as TGTGCCAGCACCGGAAGGTGGGGAGGGGAGATCCAAGAGACCCAGTACTTC. It is translated as CASTGRWGGEIQETQYF.

This chain connects TRBV5-6 to TRBJ1-2; D not certain. The CDR3 has 15 amino acids. Germline CDR1 SGHDT, CDR2 YYEEEE. Trimming removed 0 bases at V and 4 bases at J, with 13 bases between. The CDR3 protein is CASSLETGIGYGYTF. DNA of the CDR3: TGTGCCAGCAGCTTGGAGACGGGGATCGGCTATGGCTACACCTTC.

The CDR3 DNA reads TGTGCCAGCAGCTTCCGGAACAGGGGGCGTTCCTACGAGCAGTACTTC. The encoded protein is CASSFRNRGRSYEQYF. The chain employs TRBV5-6 and TRBJ2-7; 9 bases fit TRBD1. V dropped 2 bases and J dropped 1; count of bases not matched to a gene: 7. CDR3 size: 16 residues. Germline assignment: CDR1 SGHDT and CDR2 YYEEEE.

The genes are TRBV2 and TRBJ1-1; 7 bases are shared with TRBD1. The CDR3 length is 13 residues. Germline V gene sequence: CDR1 SNHLY, CDR2 FYNNEI. Trimming removed 8 bases from V and 0 bases from J; junction bases left unmatched: 3. The CDR3: CASPGTVNTEAFF. In DNA, the CDR3 is TGTGCCAGCCCCGGGACAGTGAACACTGAAGCTTTCTTT.

This clonotype was found a few times. The V gene is TRBV12-3 or TRBV12-4, the J gene TRBJ2-6; D is undetermined. Between the trimmed V and J ends, which lost 5 bases and 2 bases, there was a span of 7 bases. The length of the CDR3 is 14 residues. The CDR3 DNA is TGTGCCAGCAGTACTCGGACTGGGGCCAACGTCCTGACTTTC. Translation gives CASSTRTGANVLTF.

This chain uses TRBV11-1 with TRBJ2-2; 8 positions agree with TRBD2. The CDR3 covers 17 residues. Losses at the gene ends were 5 bases for V and 7 bases for J; bases not matched to a gene: 15. The germline CDR1 and CDR2 sequences are SGHAT and FQDESV (reference sequence). The CDR3 DNA is TGTGCCAGCAGCCCCGGCGGGGGGCCACGTATAGGCGGGGAGCTGTTTTTT. This encodes CASSPGGGPRIGGELFF.

This clonotype was picked up a small number of times. V usage is TRBV5-1 and J usage is TRBJ2-1; D remains unclear. The CDR3 consists of 15 residues. With 5 bases removed from V and 0 bases from J, the gap between germline ends came to 12 bases. CDR1 and CDR2 from the germline V gene are SGHRS and YFSETQ. The CDR3 bases are TGCGCCAGCAGTAGTGCAGGTGACTCCTACAATGAGCAGTTCTTC. Amino acid sequence: CASSSAGDSYNEQFF.

This chain connects TRBV20-1 to TRBJ2-7; the match to TRBD2 covers 9 bases. The CDR3 is 15 amino acids. CDR1 is DFQATT and CDR2 is SNEGSKA in the germline V gene (reference sequence). V gave up 1 base and J gave up 3 bases; unmatched junction bases: 7. As DNA, the CDR3 is TGCAGTGCTAGAGCTAGGACTAGCGAGCACTACGAGCAGTACTTC. It is translated as CSARARTSEHYEQYF.

The J gene is TRBJ2-1, the V gene TRBV5-1; 8 nucleotides align to TRBD1. CDR1 is SGHRS and CDR2 is YFSETQ in the germline V gene. With 4 bases clipped from V and 15 bases from J, the junction kept 12 bases outside the gene matches. The CDR3 consists of 13 residues. The DNA for the CDR3 is TGCGCCAGCAGCCCCGGGCCCGGACAGGGCTGGTTCTTC. Its translation is CASSPGPGQGWFF.

V is TRBV27 and J is TRBJ1-4, with 7 positions matching TRBD1. Germline CDR1 is MNHEY and CDR2 is SMNVEV (reference sequence). V dropped 6 bases and J dropped 4; count of bases not matched to a gene: 2. The CDR3 runs to 13 residues. For the CDR3, the DNA is TGTGCCAGCAGCCGACAGGGTAATGAAAAACTGTTTTTT. Protein: CASSRQGNEKLFF. Based on the CDR3 plus reference TRBV27 and TRBJ1-4, the full variable domain is EAQVTQNPRYLITVTGKKLTVTCSQNMNHEYMSWYRQDPGLGLRQIYYSMNVEVTDKGDVPEGYKVSRKEKRNFPLILESPSPNQTSLYFCASSRQGNEKLFFGSGTQLSVL.

This rearrangement joins TRBV20-1 to TRBJ2-1, with a tentative D call TRBD1 (5 bases). The CDR3 consists of 15 residues. Germline V lookup: CDR1 DFQATT, CDR2 SNEGSKA (reference sequence). The ends were cut back, 0 bases at V and 7 bases at J, with 16 bases in the middle. CDR3 amino acids: CSARDVQAYMNEQFF. For the CDR3, the DNA is TGCAGTGCTAGAGATGTACAGGCCTACATGAATGAGCAGTTCTTC.

This chain connects TRBV7-9 to TRBJ2-1; D might be TRBD1 (6 bases). The CDR3 runs 16 residues. The germline gives CDR1 SEHNR, CDR2 FQNEAQ (reference sequence). V lost 2 bases and J lost 6, with 17 bases in between. The DNA for the CDR3 is TGTGCCAGCAGCTTATGGCCAACCGGGACACCCAATGAGCAGTTCTTC. This sequence encodes CASSLWPTGTPNEQFF.

This sequence joins TRBV12-3 or TRBV12-4 and TRBJ1-5, with D unclear. Deletions cut 8 bases from V and 0 bases from J, with 11 bases between. CDR3 size: 14 residues. In DNA, the CDR3 is TGTGCCAGCTCCGTTACCGCTAGCAATCAGCCCCAGCATTTT. As protein: CASSVTASNQPQHF.

This clonotype was seen at least ten times. CDR3 amino acids: CASSLEGQHNEQFF. Here the CDR3 DNA reads TGCGCCAGCAGCTTGGAGGGACAGCACAATGAGCAGTTCTTC. This chain links TRBV5-1 with TRBJ2-1; 7 bases map to TRBD1. There are 14 residues in the CDR3. Germline values: CDR1 SGHRS, CDR2 YFSETQ. With V trimmed by 0 bases and J by 5 bases, 2 bases remained unmatched.

There are a few counts of this clonotype. The chain is built from TRBV2 and TRBJ1-6; 9 bases align to TRBD1. Germline V gene data show CDR1 as SNHLY and CDR2 as FYNNEI. Trimming at V came to 6 bases and at J to 9 bases, leaving 9 bases not matched to a gene. The CDR3 loop spans 15 amino acids. CDR3 amino acids: CASRAGTGRGSPLHF. In DNA, the CDR3 is TGTGCCAGCAGAGCGGGGACAGGGCGAGGTTCACCCCTCCACTTT.

The chain has TRBV29-1 and TRBJ2-1; D gene unclear. Germline V gene sequence: CDR1 SQVTM, CDR2 ANQGSEA. Trimming removed 5 bases from V and 7 bases from J, with 12 bases in between. The CDR3 consists of 12 residues. In DNA, the CDR3 is TGCAGCGTTCAGGCGGTGAGGAATGAGCAGTTCTTC. It is translated as CSVQAVRNEQFF.

This chain uses TRBV20-1 with TRBJ2-7, with D perhaps matching TRBD1 (5 bases). Germline assignment: CDR1 DFQATT and CDR2 SNEGSKA (reference sequence). The CDR3 covers 15 residues. The V and J ends lost 2 bases and 0 bases respectively, with 14 bases between them. The DNA of the CDR3 is TGCAGTGCTAGAATTCCCCAGCAGGGCTCCTACGAGCAGTACTTC. Encoded protein: CSARIPQQGSYEQYF.